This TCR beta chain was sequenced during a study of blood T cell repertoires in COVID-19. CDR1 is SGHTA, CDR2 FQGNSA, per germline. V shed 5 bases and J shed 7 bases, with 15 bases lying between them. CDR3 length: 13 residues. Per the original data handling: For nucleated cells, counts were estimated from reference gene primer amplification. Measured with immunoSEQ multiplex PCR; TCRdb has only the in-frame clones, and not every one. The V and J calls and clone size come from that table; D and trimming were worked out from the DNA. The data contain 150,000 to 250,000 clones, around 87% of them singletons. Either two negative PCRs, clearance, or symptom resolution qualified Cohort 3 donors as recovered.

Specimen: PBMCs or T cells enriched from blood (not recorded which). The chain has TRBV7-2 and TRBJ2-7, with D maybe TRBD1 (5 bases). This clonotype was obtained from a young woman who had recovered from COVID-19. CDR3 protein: CASSLRTNREQYF. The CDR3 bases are TGTGCCAGCAGCCTCAGGACAAACCGGGAGCAGTACTTC. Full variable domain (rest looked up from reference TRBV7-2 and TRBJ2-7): GAGVSQSPSNKVTEKGKDVELRCDPISGHTALYWYRQSLGQGLEFLIYFQGNSAPDKSGLPSDRFSAERTGGSVSTLTIQRTQQEDSAVYLCASSLRTNREQYFGPGTRLTVT.